The text below deals with one T cell receptor (beta chain). This entry belongs to a study of regulatory T cells in long-lasting Graves disease. Study as a whole: In persistent Graves' disease, antithyroid drugs had been taken for over 5 years and TSH receptor antibodies stayed positive.

Germline assignment: CDR1 SEHNR and CDR2 FQNEAQ (reference sequence). The CDR3 has 13 amino acids. The ends were cut back, 5 bases at V and 10 bases at J, with 15 bases in the middle. The time point denotes: persistent/refractory GD, antithyroid drugs over 5 years with positive TRAb. The TCR library was prepared using RNA isolated from PBMCs. Staff drew about 8.9 milliliters of peripheral blood into EDTA tubes. CDR3 regions were amplified by Arm-PCR using iRepertoire HTBI primers to build TCR beta libraries. Authors' data handling: Samples revealed 50 to 75 TRBV and 11 to 15 TRBJ segments. From the multiplex PCR reads, TCRdb called clonotypes with MiXCR, one entry per CDR3 protein. Clone size and V and J calls follow TCRdb, not the original study. Of 450,000 or so distinct CDR3 sequences listed, 20% are singletons.

The sequencing here drew on peripheral blood mononuclear cells (PBMCs), taken when the disease was refractory, from a patient treated with antithyroid drugs. The chain is built from TRBV7-9 and TRBJ2-1, with D perhaps matching TRBD1 (6 bases). The origin of this receptor is a female donor with Graves disease. CDR3 DNA: TGTGCCAGCAGCCGGGACACCTCTCGAGAGCAGTTCTTC. Protein product: CASSRDTSREQFF.